These 5 T cell receptor beta chains came from one sample sequenced in a study of shared clonotypes between healthy human individuals. The assay was immunoSEQ multiplex PCR, and TCRdb's table has in-frame clones only and misses some. The sample includes about 490,000 clones, 70% to 80% seen only once; the top ten take 10% to 15%. The sequenced sample consisted of PBMCs. These receptors came from a woman aged 40 to 49 in good health. Some clones in this sample may be carry-over from other donors' samples.

As to this clone: The same CDR3 also results from other DNA sequences found in this sample. V and J are TRBV5-1 and TRBJ2-3; TRBD2 matches at 9 bases. V lost 1 base, J lost 1 base, and 1 base stayed unmatched. The CDR3 runs to 15 residues. CDR1 and CDR2 (germline): SGHRS, YFSETQ. The CDR3 region is CASSLTSGRTDTQYF. CDR3 nucleotides: TGCGCCAGCAGCTTGACTAGCGGGCGCACAGATACGCAGTATTTT. The entire variable domain, with the rest obtained from reference TRBV5-1 and TRBJ2-3, is as follows: KAGVTQTPRYLIKTRGQQVTLSCSPISGHRSVSWYQQTPGQGLQFLFEYFSETQRNKGNFPGRFSGRQFSNSRSEMNVSTLELGDSALYLCASSLTSGRTDTQYFGPGTRLTVL.

This chain joins TRBV5-1 and TRBJ1-2; D gene ambiguous. The ends were cut back, 5 bases at V and 3 bases at J, with 11 bases in the middle. The CDR3 runs 13 residues. Germline assignment: CDR1 SGHRS and CDR2 YFSETQ. The CDR3 coding sequence is TGCGCCAGCAGGACTGACGGGGACTATGGCTACACCTTC. This gives the protein CASRTDGDYGYTF.

V usage is TRBV5-1 and J usage is TRBJ2-7; no definite D call. This CDR3 contains 16 residues. V lost 0 bases and J 2 bases, leaving 15 bases between the germline ends. Germline V gene sequence: CDR1 SGHRS, CDR2 YFSETQ. CDR3 in amino acids: CASSLVGQTLAYEQYF. In DNA, the CDR3 is TGCGCCAGCAGCTTGGTAGGGCAGACCCTTGCCTACGAGCAGTACTTC.

The count of this clone is one. The gene calls are TRBV5-1 and TRBJ2-2; 11 positions agree with TRBD2. CDR1 is SGHRS and CDR2 is YFSETQ in the germline V gene. The CDR3 covers 16 residues. V shed 3 bases, J shed 2 bases, and the junction held 3 bases outside the gene matches. CDR3 in DNA: TGCGCCAGCAGCTATCTAGCGGGAGGAAACACCGGGGAGCTGTTTTTT. It encodes CASSYLAGGNTGELFF.

For this clone: A read error is possible here, since a much larger clone lies one base away. In the same sample, other DNA sequences code for this CDR3. The chain employs TRBV30 and TRBJ2-2; TRBD1 might be the D (5 bases). The CDR3 is 14 amino acids. Looked up from germline, CDR1 is GTSNPN and CDR2 is SVGIG (reference sequence). The V and J ends lost 4 bases and 2 bases respectively, with 11 bases between them. The CDR3 bases are TGTGCCTGGACAAGGGGTTTAAACACCGGGGAGCTGTTTTTT. This codes for CAWTRGLNTGELFF. The variable domain in full, completed from reference TRBV30 and TRBJ2-2, reads SQTIHQWPATLVQPVGSPLSLECTVEGTSNPNLYWYRQAAGRGLQLLFYSVGIGQISSEVPQNLSASRPQDRQFILSSKKLLLSDSGFYLCAWTRGLNTGELFFGEGSRLTVL.